The 8 T cell receptor beta chains listed next were all sequenced from one sample in a study of blood T cell repertoires in COVID-19 (dated by TCRdb to about 2020). Receptor amplification or capture employed the immunoSEQ multiplex PCR assay. TCRdb limited this immuneACCESS table to in-frame rearrangements with V and J called. A share of clones is missing; checked studies link under half to unresolved V genes, and the rest is unexplained. Recorded for this sample are over 300,000 clones; more than 70% of them occurred a single time. The ten biggest clones cover around 1.7% of the sample. Sequencing was performed on peripheral blood. Every receptor here comes from a woman in her 50s with acute or convalescent COVID-19.

The V and J genes are TRBV28 and TRBJ2-7, with a tentative D call TRBD2 (6 bases). The CDR3 is 14 amino acids. V was trimmed by 3 bases and J by 6 bases, leaving 15 bases between them. Germline CDR1 reads MDHEN; CDR2 reads SYDVKM. In DNA, the CDR3 is TGTGCCAGCAGTTTTAGGGCTAGCGTGGGCGAGCAGTACTTC. Translated: CASSFRASVGEQYF. The entire variable domain, with the rest obtained from reference TRBV28 and TRBJ2-7, is as follows: DVKVTQSSRYLVKRTGEKVFLECVQDMDHENMFWYRQDPGLGLRLIYFSYDVKMKEKGDIPEGYSVSREKKERFSLILESASTNQTSMYLCASSFRASVGEQYFGPGTRLTVT.

There are a few counts of this clone. This chain links TRBV27 with TRBJ1-2; TRBD1 agrees at 7 bases. Germline V gene sequence: CDR1 MNHEY, CDR2 SMNVEV (reference sequence). CDR3 size: 15 residues. Unmatched junction bases numbered 12, after V lost 7 bases and J lost 4 bases. CDR3 in DNA: TGTGCCAGCACCTTCGACAGGGCAGCTCTCTATGGCTACACCTTC. Amino acid sequence: CASTFDRAALYGYTF.

This clone appeared a single time. The rearrangement links TRBV27 to TRBJ1-5; D may be TRBD1 (5 bases). CDR1 is MNHEY, CDR2 SMNVEV, per germline (reference sequence). The germline V and J ends were trimmed by 5 bases and 1 base, with 12 bases remaining between them. The CDR3 loop spans 15 amino acids. The CDR3 loop reads CASSQWGVSNQPQHF. Written as DNA, the CDR3 is TGTGCCAGCAGTCAATGGGGGGTCAGCAATCAGCCCCAGCATTTT.

J is TRBJ2-6 and V is TRBV4-1; the D gene is possibly TRBD1 (5 bases). The CDR3 totals 15 residues. V dropped 6 bases and J dropped 4 bases, with 13 bases sitting between them. Germline V CDR1 and CDR2: MGHRA, YSYEKL. The CDR3 loop reads CASRQQASGANVLTF. The CDR3 DNA reads as TGCGCCAGCAGACAACAGGCGTCCGGGGCCAACGTCCTGACTTTC.

The CDR3 bases are TGTGCCAGCAGTTTGACTAGCGGGAGATCCTATGAGCAGTTCTTC. Amino acid sequence: CASSLTSGRSYEQFF. The rearrangement uses TRBV2 and TRBJ2-1, with 12 bases identical to TRBD2. V was pared by 5 bases and J by 8 bases, with 7 bases of the junction left unmatched. Germline V gene lookup returns CDR1 SNHLY and CDR2 FYNNEI. The CDR3 length is 15 residues.

About this clone itself: At the DNA level, this CDR3 is encoded by other sequences in the same sample as well. The chain couples TRBV5-1 to TRBJ1-2; 7 nucleotides align to TRBD1. After removal of 0 bases from V and 2 bases from J, the junction contained 1 base not matched to a gene. This CDR3 region has 14 residues. The germline gives CDR1 SGHRS, CDR2 YFSETQ. The DNA of the CDR3 is TGCGCCAGCAGCTTGGGACAGGGAAACTATGGCTACACCTTC. Protein: CASSLGQGNYGYTF.

The chain uses TRBV5-1 and TRBJ2-7, with TRBD2 matching over 8 bases. The trim removed 5 bases at V and 2 bases at J, leaving 9 bases unmatched. The CDR3 is 15 residues long. In germline, CDR1 is SGHRS, CDR2 YFSETQ. The CDR3 region is CASSWSSGHTYEQYF. The CDR3 nucleotides read TGCGCCAGCAGTTGGTCTAGCGGGCATACCTACGAGCAGTACTTC.

The genes are TRBV9 and TRBJ2-7; D not resolved. There are 14 residues in the CDR3. V was pared by 4 bases and J by 7 bases, with 18 bases between. Germline CDR1 reads SGDLS; CDR2 reads YYNGEE. The CDR3 here is CASSPQTESREQYF. The DNA for the CDR3 is TGTGCCAGCAGCCCCCAGACGGAATCCAGGGAGCAGTACTTC.